What follows are 27 T cell receptor beta chains derived from one specimen sequenced in a study of T cells after yellow fever vaccination. TCRdb independently ran MiXCR on the 5' RACE reads; one entry per CDR3 protein. There are some 120,000 distinct CDR3 sequences in the sample; about 16% occur only once, and roughly 45% lies in the top ten. Material: CD8+ T cells sorted from PBMCs, obtained 5 days after the yellow fever booster vaccination. These receptors were collected from a man between 18 and 29 years old who received the YFV17D yellow fever vaccine.

Note on this clonotype: This clone may be a read error of a much larger clone one base away. The chain joins TRBV11-2 to TRBJ2-1, with a possible D match to TRBD2 (7 bases). Germline CDR1 is SGHAT and CDR2 is FQNNGV. This CDR3 comprises 16 residues. The ends were cut back, 2 bases at V and 6 bases at J, with 17 bases in the middle. The CDR3 nucleotides read TGTGCCAGCAGCTTACGGGGGGCAGGTAGCTGCAATGAGCAGTTCTTC. Translation: CASSLRGAGSCNEQFF.

This clonotype was counted only a few times. CDR3 residues: CSVEYTSGVYNEQFF. The DNA of the CDR3 is TGCAGCGTTGAATACACTAGCGGCGTTTACAATGAGCAGTTCTTC. The chain joins TRBV29-1 to TRBJ2-1; 8 bases match TRBD2. CDR3 length equals 15 residues. V dropped 2 bases and J dropped 4; count of bases not matched to a gene: 7. Germline V gene lookup returns CDR1 SQVTM and CDR2 ANQGSEA.

The chain uses TRBV11-2 and TRBJ1-2, with 7 positions matching TRBD1. From germline, CDR1 is SGHAT and CDR2 FQNNGV. The V segment lost 4 bases and the J segment 2 bases; nucleotides outside the gene matches: 10. CDR3 size: 16 residues. CDR3 sequence reads: CASSSLDRALNYGYTF. The CDR3 bases are TGTGCCAGCAGCTCCCTAGACAGGGCACTCAACTATGGCTACACCTTC.

The chain has TRBV5-1 and TRBJ1-2; 8 positions agree with TRBD1. This CDR3 spans 13 amino acids. Germline trimming cut 4 bases from V and 4 bases from J; bases unmatched to any gene: 3. Germline CDR1 is SGHRS and CDR2 is YFSETQ. The CDR3 DNA reads TGCGCCAGCAGCCGGACAGGGACCTATGGCTACACCTTC. It is translated as CASSRTGTYGYTF. Full variable domain (rest looked up from reference TRBV5-1 and TRBJ1-2): KAGVTQTPRYLIKTRGQQVTLSCSPISGHRSVSWYQQTPGQGLQFLFEYFSETQRNKGNFPGRFSGRQFSNSRSEMNVSTLELGDSALYLCASSRTGTYGYTFGSGTRLTVV.

This clonotype was found a few times. The V and J genes are TRBV4-1 and TRBJ2-3, with 7 bases matching TRBD2. CDR1 is MGHRA and CDR2 is YSYEKL in the germline V gene. With 4 bases clipped from V and 3 bases from J, the junction kept 10 bases outside the gene matches. This CDR3 is 16 amino acids long. The CDR3 region is CASSPGGAALTDTQYF. The CDR3 DNA reads as TGCGCCAGCAGCCCGGGGGGAGCAGCATTAACAGATACGCAGTATTTT.

In its sample, this clonotype was seen a few times. This chain connects TRBV4-3 to TRBJ2-7; the D gene is possibly TRBD2 (7 bases). V was cut by 4 bases and J by 1 base, with 17 bases left in between. Germline-derived CDR1 and CDR2 are LGHNA and YSLEER. This CDR3 has 16 amino acids. CDR3 sequence reads: CASSRPGRGQSYEQYV. The CDR3 coding sequence is TGCGCCAGCAGCCGACCGGGGCGGGGGCAGTCCTACGAGCAGTACGTC.

In this sample, this clonotype turned up a few times. The chain combines TRBV7-8 with TRBJ1-2, with a tentative D call TRBD1 (6 bases). V shed 5 bases and J shed 4 bases, with 17 bases lying between them. The CDR3 spans 15 residues. Per germline, CDR1 SGHVS and CDR2 FQNEAQ. The CDR3 reads CASSPRQTGIYGYTF. The CDR3 nucleotides read TGTGCCAGCAGCCCCCGACAGACAGGCATCTATGGCTACACCTTC. Using reference TRBV7-8 and TRBJ1-2 for the parts outside the CDR3, the full variable domain is GAGVSQSPRYKVAKRGQDVALRCDPISGHVSLFWYQQALGQGPEFLTYFQNEAQLDKSGLPSDRFFAERPEGSVSTLKIQRTQQEDSAVYLCASSPRQTGIYGYTFGSGTRLTVV.

The rearrangement uses TRBV6-6 and TRBJ1-2; no definite D call. The CDR3 has 13 residues. Germline loops: CDR1 MNHNY, CDR2 SVGAGI (reference sequence). V lost 6 bases, J lost 5 bases, and 13 bases lay in between. In DNA, the CDR3 is TGTGCCAGCAGATACGACACGGATTATGGCTACACCTTC. It is translated as CASRYDTDYGYTF.

The chain joins TRBV4-3 to TRBJ2-7; 9 nucleotides line up with TRBD2. This CDR3 is 17 amino acids long. CDR1 LGHNA and CDR2 YSLEER come from the germline V gene. Trimming took 4 bases from V and 0 from J; bases not matched to a gene: 10. CDR3 residues: CASSPAVSGRSSYEQYF. The DNA of the CDR3 is TGCGCCAGCAGCCCGGCCGTAAGCGGGAGGTCCTCCTACGAGCAGTACTTC.

In this sample, this clonotype turned up many times. The chain uses TRBV29-1 and TRBJ1-1; D is unclear. Per the germline V gene, CDR1 is SQVTM and CDR2 is ANQGSEA. The CDR3 spans 15 residues. With 0 bases removed from V and 8 bases from J, the gap between germline ends came to 19 bases. CDR3 region: CSVEDVKGAVEEAFF. The DNA for the CDR3 is TGCAGCGTTGAAGATGTAAAAGGAGCGGTTGAGGAAGCTTTCTTT.

This chain joins TRBV4-1 and TRBJ1-5; TRBD1 aligns across 9 bases. Losses at the gene ends were 1 base for V and 5 bases for J; bases not matched to a gene: 3. This CDR3 comprises 15 residues. Germline CDR1 and CDR2: MGHRA and YSYEKL. The chain's CDR3 is CASSQGTGVDQPQHF. Here the CDR3 DNA reads TGCGCCAGCAGCCAAGGGACAGGGGTTGATCAGCCCCAGCATTTT.

In this sample, this clonotype turned up a few times. The V and J genes are TRBV27 and TRBJ2-2; 8 positions match TRBD1. The CDR3 has 15 residues. V shed 3 bases and J 4 bases; nucleotides not matched to a gene: 4. The V gene's germline CDR1 is MNHEY and CDR2 SMNVEV (reference sequence). CDR3 sequence (DNA): TGTGCCAGCAGTTTGCAACAGGGGGGCACCGGGGAGCTGTTTTTT. Protein: CASSLQQGGTGELFF.

This clonotype appeared a few times. This chain uses TRBV14 with TRBJ2-1; 7 bases are shared with TRBD1. Germline V lookup: CDR1 SGHDN, CDR2 FVKESK. The CDR3 contains 18 residues. V lost 6 bases, J lost 1 base, and 15 bases stayed unmatched. CDR3 nucleotides: TGTGCCAGCAGTCCCGGGACAGTTCATCGATTATCCTACAATGAGCAGTTCTTC. Translated, it gives CASSPGTVHRLSYNEQFF.

The V and J genes are TRBV7-9 and TRBJ2-2; the D gene is possibly TRBD1 (6 bases). Between the trimmed V and J ends, which lost 5 bases and 0 bases, there was a span of 10 bases. The length of the CDR3 is 15 residues. CDR1 and CDR2 from the germline V gene are SEHNR and FQNEAQ (reference sequence). The chain's CDR3 is CASSPPGANTGELFF. The CDR3 region has the DNA TGTGCCAGCAGCCCGCCAGGGGCGAACACCGGGGAGCTGTTTTTT.

The sample holds a few counts of this clonotype. The chain has TRBV27 and TRBJ2-1, with 7 bases aligning to TRBD1. CDR1 is MNHEY and CDR2 is SMNVEV in the germline V gene (reference sequence). V lost 5 bases to trimming and J lost 1 base; unmatched junction nucleotides: 5. The CDR3 consists of 15 residues. Written as DNA, the CDR3 is TGTGCCAGCAGTAGAGAGACAGGGTCCTACAATGAGCAGTTCTTC. Its translation is CASSRETGSYNEQFF.

This clonotype was seen a few times. This chain joins TRBV2 and TRBJ1-3; D is undetermined. Germline V lookup: CDR1 SNHLY, CDR2 FYNNEI. The CDR3 totals 13 residues. With 7 bases removed from V and 0 bases from J, the gap between germline ends came to 7 bases. CDR3 sequence reads: CASTGLSGNTIYF. In nucleotides, the CDR3 is TGTGCCAGCACCGGACTCTCTGGAAACACCATATATTTT.

In this sample, this clonotype turned up a few times. This chain uses TRBV27 with TRBJ2-3; D may be TRBD1 (6 bases). This CDR3 spans 12 amino acids. Germline-derived CDR1 and CDR2 are MNHEY and SMNVEV (reference sequence). Deletions cut 7 bases from V and 6 bases from J, with 11 bases between. CDR3 sequence: CASKTGSDTQYF. CDR3 nucleotides: TGTGCCAGCAAGACAGGTTCGGATACGCAGTATTTT.

The chain combines TRBV4-3 with TRBJ2-1, with D hard to call. The V end was cut by 0 bases, the J end by 1 base, with 7 bases between. From germline, CDR1 is LGHNA and CDR2 YSLEER. The CDR3 sequence is 15 residues long. Here the CDR3 DNA reads TGCGCCAGCAGCCAAGAATCCCTTTCCTACAATGAGCAGTTCTTC. Translated: CASSQESLSYNEQFF.

This clonotype occurred a few times. This chain links TRBV27 with TRBJ1-1, with 7 bases lining up with TRBD1. Germline CDR1 and CDR2: MNHEY and SMNVEV (reference sequence). CDR3 length equals 14 residues. Trimming at V came to 5 bases and at J to 7 bases, leaving 10 bases not matched to a gene. CDR3 sequence (DNA): TGTGCCAGCAGTCCAGGGAGGGGGCGGGGTGAAGCTTTCTTT. This codes for CASSPGRGRGEAFF.

The gene calls are TRBV7-9 and TRBJ2-7; D is perhaps TRBD2 (5 bases). Germline CDR1 is SEHNR and CDR2 is FQNEAQ (reference sequence). This CDR3 region has 14 residues. V lost 3 bases to trimming and J lost 2 bases, with 11 bases between them. The CDR3 here is CASSFPRETYEQYF. CDR3 nucleotides: TGTGCCAGCAGCTTCCCGAGGGAGACCTACGAGCAGTACTTC.

Regarding this clonotype: A junction end diverges from the germline sequence, so it may reflect a read error. This chain connects TRBV12-5 to TRBJ1-6; D ambiguous. The CDR3 covers 12 residues. The germline CDR1 and CDR2 sequences are LGHNT and FRNRAP. The chain's CDR3 is CASGLGPVGRDF. In DNA form, the CDR3 reads TGTGCTAGTGGTTTGGGGCCCGTAGGGCGCGACTTT.

This clonotype occurred many times. The chain employs TRBV29-1 and TRBJ2-3; D is unclear. CDR3 length: 13 amino acids. The germline V gene encodes CDR1 SQVTM and CDR2 ANQGSEA. V lost 4 bases to trimming and J lost 1 base, with 9 bases between them. This chain's CDR3 is CSVAIDGTDTQYF. CDR3 bases: TGCAGCGTTGCGATTGACGGCACAGATACGCAGTATTTT.

V gene TRBV7-3 combines with J gene TRBJ2-3; D perhaps matches TRBD2 (7 bases). CDR1 SGHTA and CDR2 FQGTGA come from the germline V gene. The CDR3 loop spans 15 amino acids. The V end was cut by 3 bases, the J end by 6 bases, with 16 bases between. The CDR3 reads CASSLTDGGADTQYF. As DNA, the CDR3 is TGTGCCAGCAGCTTGACCGATGGGGGGGCGGATACGCAGTATTTT.

V usage is TRBV15 and J usage is TRBJ2-1, with D unclear. Trimming stripped 0 bases from V and 4 bases from J, with 7 bases between. The CDR3 covers 14 residues. From germline, CDR1 is LNHNV and CDR2 YYDKDF (reference sequence). The CDR3 loop reads CATSREEQYNEQFF. The CDR3 nucleotides are TGTGCCACCAGCAGAGAGGAACAGTACAATGAGCAGTTCTTC.

V usage is TRBV6-2 or TRBV6-3 and J usage is TRBJ2-3; D gene unclear. The CDR3 extends over 15 amino acids. V gave up 6 bases and J gave up 0 bases, with 13 bases separating them. The germline CDR1 and CDR2 sequences are MNHEY and SVGEGT. The chain's CDR3 is CASSGVPDSTDTQYF. Here the CDR3 DNA reads TGTGCCAGCAGCGGAGTTCCTGACAGCACAGATACGCAGTATTTT.

This clonotype came up once. The V and J genes are TRBV4-2 and TRBJ2-2; D possibly corresponds to TRBD1 (6 bases). V lost 3 bases and J 7 bases, leaving 15 bases between the germline ends. The CDR3 consists of 15 residues. From germline, CDR1 is LGHNA and CDR2 YNFKEQ. As DNA, the CDR3 is TGTGCCAGCAGCCACCGGACAGCCTCATTCGGGGAGCTGTTTTTT. As protein: CASSHRTASFGELFF.

As DNA, the CDR3 is TGCAGTGCTAGCCCGACTAGCCGGCACACAGATACGCAGTATTTT. It encodes CSASPTSRHTDTQYF. The chain uses TRBV20-1 and TRBJ2-3, with 7 bases lining up with TRBD2. Germline lookup yields CDR1 DFQATT and CDR2 SNEGSKA (reference sequence). V gave up 3 bases and J gave up 2 bases; unmatched junction bases: 8. CDR3 length equals 15 residues.